This TCR beta chain comes out of a study of CD8+CD57+ T cells in acquired aplastic anemia. Across the whole study: Isolated CD4+ and CD8+ cells, once sorted, yielded DNA averaging about 3.1 ug. Findings and limits, study-wide: Patients and controls were found to share twenty-nine CD8+ CDR3 sequences.

Genomic DNA templated the TCR beta VDJ and CDR3 profiling. MiXCR was run by TCRdb on the reads, yielding one entry per CDR3 protein. This table has around 130,000 distinct CDR3 sequences, 45% to 60% appearing once. Patients who underwent sequencing had shown CD8+CD57+ cell expansion by flow cytometry. Severe acquired aplastic anemia was diagnosed in all patients. Details on this clonotype: What it binds is not known.

V shed 3 bases, J shed 6 bases, and the junction held 12 bases outside the gene matches. The CDR3 has 16 residues. The germline V gene encodes CDR1 SGDLS and CDR2 YYNGEE. The sequence derives from a human donor with aplastic anemia. J is TRBJ1-2 and V is TRBV9, with 9 bases matching TRBD1. What was sequenced was sorted CD4+, CD8+, or CD8+CD57+ T cells (not recorded which) from PBMCs. The CDR3 reads CASSAGPGQGWDGYTF. The CDR3 nucleotides are TGTGCCAGCAGCGCGGGACCGGGACAGGGATGGGATGGCTACACCTTC. The whole variable domain, filled in from reference TRBV9 and TRBJ1-2, reads DSGVTQTPKHLITATGQRVTLRCSPRSGDLSVYWYQQSLDQGLQFLIQYYNGEERAKGNILERFSAQQFPDLHSELNLSSLELGDSALYFCASSAGPGQGWDGYTFGSGTRLTVV.